The sequence of this T cell receptor (beta chain) was determined in a study of cytomegalovirus exposure and HLA in healthy donors. Profiled with immunoSEQ multiplex PCR; TCRdb holds only in-frame clones, not every one. The sample holds roughly 150,000 clones, more than 75% seen once. Regarding the study as a whole: Rare sequences made up most TCRs, while some public TCRs were found in many donors. In vitro experiments confirmed that three CMV-associated chains were specific for CMV antigens.

Separate from the 666-subject first cohort, the 120-subject validation cohort was the one that the donors belonged to. Concerning this clone itself: Its antigen is not known.

The sequence derives from a man between 18 and 35 years old in good health and CMV-seronegative. Material: PBMCs.

DNA for the CDR3: TGCAGCGTTGAAGAGGAAAGGACAGGGGTGTTCTTC. Amino acids: CSVEEERTGVFF. V gene TRBV29-1 combines with J gene TRBJ2-1, with 9 bases lining up with TRBD1. Losses at the gene ends were 0 bases for V and 15 bases for J; bases not matched to a gene: 6. Germline assignment: CDR1 SQVTM and CDR2 ANQGSEA. CDR3 length equals 12 residues.